The 24 T cell receptor beta chains in this list originate from one sample, sequenced in a study of blood T cell repertoires in COVID-19. Here immunoSEQ multiplex PCR was the method, and the copy in TCRdb shows in-frame clones only, minus some. The sample contains 150,000 to 200,000 clones, roughly four fifths of which appear only once. Sequencing was done on a sample of PBMCs or T cells enriched from blood (not recorded which). The receptors were sampled from a man in his fifties or sixties who had recovered from COVID-19.

V and J are TRBV19 and TRBJ2-2, with a tentative D call TRBD1 (5 bases). The CDR3 covers 14 residues. The germline V gene has CDR1 LNHDA and CDR2 SQIVND (reference sequence). Trimming took off 5 bases at V and 0 bases at J, with 7 bases between the two ends. The CDR3 reads CASSQQANTGELFF. CDR3 sequence (DNA): TGTGCCAGTAGTCAACAGGCGAACACCGGGGAGCTGTTTTTT.

The chain recombines TRBV12-3 or TRBV12-4 with TRBJ1-2; 8 bases fit TRBD1. The CDR3 extends over 12 amino acids. After removal of 8 bases from V and 8 bases from J, the junction contained 7 bases not matched to a gene. CDR3 DNA sequence: TGTGCCAGCCGCTCAGGGGGCAAAGGCTACACCTTC. Protein product: CASRSGGKGYTF.

On this clone itself: The sample holds other DNA sequences that translate to the same CDR3. This chain uses TRBV28 with TRBJ2-7; TRBD1 aligns across 7 bases. The germline V gene has CDR1 MDHEN and CDR2 SYDVKM. With V trimmed by 5 bases and J by 4 bases, 2 bases remained unmatched. The CDR3 is 12 amino acids. CDR3 loop: CASSQGVYEQYF. In DNA, the CDR3 is TGTGCCAGCAGTCAGGGGGTTTACGAGCAGTACTTC.

This chain connects TRBV2 to TRBJ1-2; D is perhaps TRBD1 (6 bases). V was pared by 1 base and J by 4 bases, with 10 bases between. Germline V gives CDR1 SNHLY, CDR2 FYNNEI. The CDR3 totals 14 residues. The CDR3 loop is CASSEVQGTYGYTF. The DNA for the CDR3 is TGTGCCAGCAGTGAAGTCCAGGGGACCTATGGCTACACCTTC.

The chain employs TRBV15 and TRBJ2-1; D possibly corresponds to TRBD2 (5 bases). This CDR3 has 17 residues. V was pared by 3 bases and J by 0 bases, with 15 bases between. The germline gives CDR1 LNHNV, CDR2 YYDKDF (reference sequence). For the CDR3, the DNA is TGTGCCACCAGCAGGTCGTCGGAGGCGGGCTCCTACAATGAGCAGTTCTTC. Translation gives CATSRSSEAGSYNEQFF.

The V and J genes are TRBV7-9 and TRBJ2-2; unclear D gene. V lost 2 bases and J lost 0, with 16 bases in between. This CDR3 has 18 residues. Germline V gene lookup returns CDR1 SEHNR and CDR2 FQNEAQ (reference sequence). The CDR3 here is CASSLRLTENTNTGELFF. The CDR3 coding sequence is TGTGCCAGCAGCTTAAGATTAACGGAGAATACGAACACCGGGGAGCTGTTTTTT.

The chain uses TRBV5-1 and TRBJ1-2; 8 positions match TRBD1. Per germline, CDR1 SGHRS and CDR2 YFSETQ. V dropped 3 bases and J dropped 14; count of bases not matched to a gene: 9. The CDR3 is made up of 12 amino acids. The CDR3 DNA reads TGCGCCAGCAGCTACGGACAGGGAGTTAAGACCTTC. This sequence encodes CASSYGQGVKTF.

V usage is TRBV27 and J usage is TRBJ1-4, with TRBD1 identical over 9 bases. This CDR3 is 11 amino acids long. Germline loops: CDR1 MNHEY, CDR2 SMNVEV (reference sequence). In DNA, the CDR3 is TGTGGGGGACAGGGCCATGAAAAACTGTTTTTT. Protein sequence: CGGQGHEKLFF.

This clone was seen only once. The genes are TRBV19 and TRBJ2-7, with 8 bases aligning to TRBD1. V gave up 2 bases and J gave up 4 bases; unmatched junction bases: 7. Per germline, CDR1 LNHDA and CDR2 SQIVND (reference sequence). This CDR3 has 15 amino acids. The CDR3 DNA reads as TGTGCCAGTAGTATATCCGGGACAGGCTGGTACGAGCAGTACTTC. Encoded protein: CASSISGTGWYEQYF.

The rearrangement links TRBV28 to TRBJ2-1; 7 bases map to TRBD1. This CDR3 is 12 amino acids long. V shed 4 bases and J 6 bases; nucleotides not matched to a gene: 0. Germline V gene lookup returns CDR1 MDHEN and CDR2 SYDVKM. CDR3: CASSSGGNEQFF. The CDR3 nucleotides read TGTGCCAGCAGTTCAGGGGGCAATGAGCAGTTCTTC.

J is TRBJ1-1 and V is TRBV5-1; the D gene is possibly TRBD1 (5 bases). CDR1 and CDR2 (germline): SGHRS, YFSETQ. This CDR3 region has 15 residues. Between the trimmed V and J ends, which lost 3 bases and 1 base, there was a span of 13 bases. Here the CDR3 reads CASSWQGVTNTEAFF. The DNA for the CDR3 is TGCGCCAGCAGCTGGCAAGGGGTAACGAACACTGAAGCTTTCTTT. The entire variable domain, with the rest obtained from reference TRBV5-1 and TRBJ1-1, is as follows: KAGVTQTPRYLIKTRGQQVTLSCSPISGHRSVSWYQQTPGQGLQFLFEYFSETQRNKGNFPGRFSGRQFSNSRSEMNVSTLELGDSALYLCASSWQGVTNTEAFFGQGTRLTVV.

The J gene is TRBJ1-1, the V gene TRBV6-2 or TRBV6-3; D not certain. Trimming removed 5 bases from V and 1 base from J, with 11 bases in between. This CDR3 is built from 14 residues. Germline lookup yields CDR1 MNHEY and CDR2 SVGEGT. The CDR3 DNA sequence: TGTGCCAGCAGTGCAGGCAGGTGGAACACTGAAGCTTTCTTT. Its protein product is CASSAGRWNTEAFF.

The rearrangement uses TRBV6-5 and TRBJ2-2, with 12 bases matching TRBD1. The CDR3 is 14 residues long. Looked up from germline, CDR1 is MNHEY and CDR2 is SVGAGI. The CDR3 here is CASAGQGAYGELFF. The DNA of the CDR3 is TGTGCGAGCGCGGGACAGGGGGCGTACGGGGAGCTGTTTTTT.

For this clone: This specimen includes other DNA sequences encoding the same CDR3. The chain recombines TRBV5-1 with TRBJ2-1, with 14 bases matching TRBD2. Germline CDR1 SGHRS, CDR2 YFSETQ. The CDR3 extends over 15 amino acids. V gave up 4 bases and J gave up 10 bases; unmatched junction bases: 7. This CDR3 is CASSPGLAGAGEQFF. Here the CDR3 DNA reads TGCGCCAGCAGCCCGGGACTAGCGGGAGCAGGAGAGCAGTTCTTC.

CDR3 region: CASSLGAPGSPSYGYTF. CDR3 nucleotide sequence: TGTGCCAGCAGCTTGGGCGCTCCTGGGAGCCCCAGCTATGGCTACACCTTC. This chain links TRBV5-4 with TRBJ1-2; D call uncertain. Germline loops: CDR1 SGHNT, CDR2 YYREEE (reference sequence). CDR3 length: 17 amino acids. V was clipped by 0 bases and J by 4 bases, with 19 bases between them.

This clone was picked up a small number of times. The chain couples TRBV6-5 to TRBJ2-3; possibly TRBD1 for D (6 bases). CDR1 and CDR2 (germline): MNHEY, SVGAGI. The germline V and J ends were trimmed by 6 bases and 2 bases, with 15 bases remaining between them. This CDR3 is built from 15 residues. CDR3 sequence (DNA): TGTGCCAGCAGCCACAGGGTTCCCGCCACAGATACGCAGTATTTT. Protein: CASSHRVPATDTQYF.

On this clone itself: The sample holds other DNA sequences that translate to the same CDR3. The chain recombines TRBV6-5 with TRBJ1-6; D perhaps matches TRBD1 (6 bases). Germline CDR1 is MNHEY and CDR2 is SVGAGI. The CDR3 has 15 residues. Trimming left V 1 base short and J 7 bases short, with 11 bases between. The CDR3 nucleotides read TGTGCCAGCAGTTACTTAAGGGGGGGGAATTCACCCCTCCACTTT. As protein: CASSYLRGGNSPLHF.

The J gene is TRBJ1-3, the V gene TRBV7-2; maybe TRBD1 (5 bases). The CDR3 runs 15 residues. Trimming removed 6 bases at V and 3 bases at J, with 15 bases between. CDR1 and CDR2 from the germline V gene are SGHTA and FQGNSA. The CDR3 nucleotides read TGTGCCAGCAGTAAAGCATCGGGGGGTGGAAACACCATATATTTT. Amino acid sequence: CASSKASGGGNTIYF.

The chain couples TRBV25-1 to TRBJ2-5; TRBD1 agrees at 9 bases. The V and J ends lost 7 bases and 2 bases, in that order; junction bases with no gene match: 5. The CDR3 sequence is 14 residues long. The germline gives CDR1 MGHDK, CDR2 SYGVNS. CDR3 residues: CASMTDRGQETQYF. The DNA of the CDR3 is TGTGCCAGCATGACAGACAGGGGGCAAGAGACCCAGTACTTC.

As to this clone: At one of its ends the junction is not consistent with the germline gene, which may arise from a read error. The J gene is TRBJ2-7, the V gene TRBV3-1 (or the pseudogene TRBV3-2); 14 nucleotides agree with TRBD2. This CDR3 is 14 amino acids long. Germline lookup yields CDR1 LGHDT and CDR2 YNNKEL (reference sequence). This CDR3 reads CASNQRTSGGPLYF. Written as DNA, the CDR3 is TGTGCCAGCAACCAAAGGACTAGCGGGGGGCCACTGTACTTC.

This clone was counted a single time. The rearrangement links TRBV28 to TRBJ1-2; no clear D. V lost 3 bases and J lost 4, with 9 bases in between. There are 13 residues in the CDR3. Germline V gives CDR1 MDHEN, CDR2 SYDVKM. CDR3 protein: CASSFGWIYGYTF. The CDR3 DNA sequence: TGTGCCAGCAGTTTCGGGTGGATCTATGGCTACACCTTC.

This clone was recorded a few times. The rearrangement joins TRBV5-6 to TRBJ1-1; D not resolved. The germline gives CDR1 SGHDT, CDR2 YYEEEE. The CDR3 consists of 11 residues. V was shortened by 4 bases and J by 5 bases, with 6 bases between the two germline ends. CDR3 protein: CASSLRTEAFF. DNA of the CDR3: TGTGCCAGCAGCCTCAGGACTGAAGCTTTCTTT.

The gene calls are TRBV28 and TRBJ1-4; 9 nucleotides align to TRBD1. The length of the CDR3 is 15 residues. V shed 5 bases and J 8 bases; nucleotides not matched to a gene: 9. Per germline, CDR1 MDHEN and CDR2 SYDVKM. The chain's CDR3 is CASSLSGQGGEKLFF. The CDR3 nucleotides read TGTGCCAGCAGTCTATCGGGACAGGGTGGCGAAAAACTGTTTTTT.

V gene TRBV18 combines with J gene TRBJ1-5, with 8 bases matching TRBD1. This CDR3 has 17 residues. CDR1 is KGHSH, CDR2 LQKENI, per germline. V was clipped by 2 bases and J by 4 bases; unmatched bases: 10. The CDR3 loop is CASSPSQIYRGNQPQHF. The CDR3 bases are TGTGCCAGCTCACCATCCCAAATTTACAGGGGGAATCAGCCCCAGCATTTT.